Listed below are T cell receptor beta chains from one sample, sequenced in a study of blood T cell repertoires in COVID-19. TCRdb's table, derived via immunoSEQ multiplex PCR, lists solely in-frame clones and lacks some. The sample records over 350,000 clones, around nine tenths being singletons. The sample consisted of PBMCs or T cells enriched from blood (not recorded which). The receptor set was obtained from a young woman who had recovered from COVID-19. CDR3s include the opening cysteine and the closing phenylalanine or tryptophan. Fields, in order: J gene, clone size, CDR3 length, V gene, CDR3 protein. Only part of the rows carry a size: once, few, many, or a class if the clone is expanded.

TRBJ1-5 once 15 TRBV19 CASNPVRGSTQPQHF
TRBJ2-1 NA 15 TRBV9 CASSSGTGDYNEQFF
TRBJ2-3 NA 19 TRBV29-1 CSVGYRTSGGPTSTDTQYF
TRBJ1-5 NA 18 TRBV27 CASSLSGHKIYSNQPQHF
TRBJ2-2 NA 14 TRBV5-1 CASRPAGATGELFF
TRBJ2-7 NA 15 TRBV6-5 CASSRGRLAAYEQYF
TRBJ2-1 NA 16 TRBV19 CASSGWTPSSYNEQFF
TRBJ2-3 NA 19 TRBV4-1 CASSQVLAGDHHSTDTQYF
TRBJ2-7 NA 15 TRBV6-5 CASSYGTSGSYEQYF
TRBJ2-7 NA 13 TRBV24-1 CATTTPGSYEQYF
TRBJ2-4 NA 11 TRBV20-1 CSRGSGGIQYF